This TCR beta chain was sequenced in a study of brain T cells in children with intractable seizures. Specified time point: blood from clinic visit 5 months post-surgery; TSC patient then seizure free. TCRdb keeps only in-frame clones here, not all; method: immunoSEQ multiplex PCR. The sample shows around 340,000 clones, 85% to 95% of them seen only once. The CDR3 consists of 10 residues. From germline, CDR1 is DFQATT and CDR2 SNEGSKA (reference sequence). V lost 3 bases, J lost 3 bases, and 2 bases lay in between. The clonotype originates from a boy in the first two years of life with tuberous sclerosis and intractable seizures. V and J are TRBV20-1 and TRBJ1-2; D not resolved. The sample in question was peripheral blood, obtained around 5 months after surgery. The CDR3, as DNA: TGCAGTGCTAGTGACTATGGCTACACCTTC. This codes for CSASDYGYTF.